This T cell receptor (beta chain) was recovered during a study of T-cell reconstitution after alpha-beta-depleted transplantation in children. Germline V CDR1 and CDR2: MNHEY, SMNVEV (reference sequence). V was pared by 8 bases and J by 8 bases, with 7 bases of the junction left unmatched. CDR3 size: 13 residues. Study results and limitations: A year had passed since transplant, and T-cell counts and diversity by then came mostly from newly produced T cells. Several hundred expanded graft clones reportedly gave rise to the alpha-beta T cells present about two months after transplant. Several patients had high TCRbeta diversity at day 60; it came from surviving recipient T cells and thymic progenitors.

Unique molecular identifiers were incorporated when the TCRbeta library was constructed. MiXCR, run by TCRdb on the PCR reads, gives a single entry per CDR3 protein. The sample includes approximately 290,000 distinct CDR3 sequences, under 14% of them seen just once. This clonotype came up many times. Its specificity is unknown. This sequence originates from a male patient aged 2 to 10 who had a stem cell transplant for chronic granulomatous disease, so the T cells may come from the graft donor. The chain uses TRBV27 and TRBJ2-1, with 9 bases that match TRBD1. Material: peripheral blood, obtained 180 days after TCRalphabeta/CD19-depleted stem cell transplant. DNA of the CDR3: TGTGCCAGCGAGGGGACAGGGCCCCATGAGCAGTTCTTC. Residues: CASEGTGPHEQFF.